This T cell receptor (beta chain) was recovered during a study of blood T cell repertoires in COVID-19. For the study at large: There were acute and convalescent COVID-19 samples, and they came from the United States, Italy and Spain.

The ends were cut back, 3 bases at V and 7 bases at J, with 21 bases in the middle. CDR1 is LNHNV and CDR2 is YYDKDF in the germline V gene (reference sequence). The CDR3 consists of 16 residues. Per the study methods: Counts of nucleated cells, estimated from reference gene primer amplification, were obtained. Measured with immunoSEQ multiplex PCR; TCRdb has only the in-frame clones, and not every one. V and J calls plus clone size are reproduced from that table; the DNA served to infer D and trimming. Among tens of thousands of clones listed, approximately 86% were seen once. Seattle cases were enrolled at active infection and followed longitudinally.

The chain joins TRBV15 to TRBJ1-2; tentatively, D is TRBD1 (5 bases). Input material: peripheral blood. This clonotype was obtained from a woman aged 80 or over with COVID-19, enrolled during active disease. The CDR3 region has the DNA TGTGCCACCAGCAGTGCTTGGGGCAGGAGGGACTCTGGCTACACCTTC. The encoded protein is CATSSAWGRRDSGYTF.